The rows below give T cell receptor beta chains drawn from one sample of a study of regulatory T cells in long-lasting Graves disease. TCRdb recomputed calls from the multiplex PCR reads with MiXCR, one row per CDR3 protein. The table lists roughly 500,000 distinct CDR3 sequences, more than 10% of them singletons. These data were also filed under a second study, of T cells in Graves' hyperthyroidism and ophthalmopathy.

This specimen was peripheral blood mononuclear cells (PBMCs), taken at new diagnosis, from a patient treated with antithyroid drugs. The source is a woman aged 25-40 years with Graves disease. Each CDR3 is given with its conserved first and last residue. A D gene is named only where the DNA matches it firmly. The size entry is marked missing in some rows and otherwise reads once, few, many or a size class.

CASSPQQGTAEKLFF	TGTGCCAGCAGCCCGCAACAGGGTACGGCTGAAAAACTGTTTTTT	many	TRBV16	TRBJ1-4	NA
CASSQRQYYGYTF	TGTGCCAGCAGCCAAAGGCAGTATTATGGCTACACCTTC	many	TRBV14	TRBJ1-2	NA
CAWSPNQETQYF	TGTGCCTGGAGCCCTAACCAAGAGACCCAGTACTTC	few	TRBV30	TRBJ2-5	NA
CASSQSQGAGEKLFF	TGCGCCAGCAGCCAGTCACAGGGGGCGGGTGAAAAACTGTTTTTT	NA	TRBV4-1	TRBJ1-4	TRBD1
CASSQDGGSAYNEQFF	TGTGCCAGCAGCCAAGACGGTGGGAGCGCCTACAATGAGCAGTTCTTC	few	TRBV4-2	TRBJ2-1	NA
CASSLSAGTDHGYTF	TGTGCCAGCAGTTTATCGGCCGGGACAGATCATGGCTACACCTTC	once	TRBV27	TRBJ1-2	TRBD1
CSAMEFLGGRARTDTQYF	TGCAGTGCTATGGAATTTCTGGGCGGGAGGGCCCGCACAGATACGCAGTATTTT	few	TRBV20-1	TRBJ2-3	TRBD2
CASRREAHNEQFF	TGTGCCAGCAGGCGGGAGGCCCACAATGAGCAGTTCTTC	NA	TRBV11-3	TRBJ2-1	TRBD2
CASSEADLHYEQYF	TGTGCCAGCAGCGAAGCGGACTTACATTACGAGCAGTACTTC	few	TRBV13	TRBJ2-7	NA
CASSPRGRRGEGTEAFF	TGTGCCAGCAGCCCTAGGGGCCGCAGGGGAGAGGGGACTGAAGCTTTCTTT	NA	TRBV11-3	TRBJ1-1	NA
CASSQETGRHYEQYF	TGTGCCAGCAGCCAAGAAACCGGACGCCACTACGAGCAGTACTTC	few	TRBV4-2	TRBJ2-7	NA